This T cell receptor (beta chain) was documented in a study of shared clonotypes between healthy human individuals. As for the study in general: Every donor yielded three CD4 naive, three CD4 memory, two CD8 naive and one CD8 memory plate. Findings of the study overall: Genetic and exposure-history diversity was limited by the small donor number. Naive subsets usually exceeded memory subsets in estimated richness. About 4.5% of naive CD4 clonotypes were common to a handful of donors.

A word on this clone: The antigen is not known.

Generated by immunoSEQ multiplex PCR, the TCRdb table keeps only in-frame clones and is missing some. The data contain roughly 2.4 million clones, around 95% of them singletons. Germline V lookup: CDR1 SEHNR, CDR2 FQNEAQ (reference sequence). The CDR3 is 18 residues long. V trimming: 3 bases; J trimming: 9 bases; junction bases outside the gene matches: 15. The source of this sequence is a young man in good health. This chain joins TRBV7-9 and TRBJ2-1, with 12 positions matching TRBD2. Sequenced: naive CD4+ T cells sorted from blood. Subset of the sample: CD45RA+ positively selected. CDR3 in DNA: TGTGCCAGCAGCTTTGGGGCCGGGACTAGCGGGTTAGATGCTGAGCAGTTCTTC. Translated: CASSFGAGTSGLDAEQFF.